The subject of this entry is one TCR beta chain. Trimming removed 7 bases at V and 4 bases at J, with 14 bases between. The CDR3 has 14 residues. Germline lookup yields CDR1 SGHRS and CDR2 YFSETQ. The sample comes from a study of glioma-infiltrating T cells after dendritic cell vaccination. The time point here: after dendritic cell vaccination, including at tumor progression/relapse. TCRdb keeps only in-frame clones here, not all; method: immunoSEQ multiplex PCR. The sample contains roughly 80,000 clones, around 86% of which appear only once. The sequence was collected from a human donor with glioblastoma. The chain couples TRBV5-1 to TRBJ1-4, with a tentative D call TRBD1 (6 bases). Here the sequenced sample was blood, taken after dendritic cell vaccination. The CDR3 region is CASGLQGYNEKLFF. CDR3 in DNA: TGCGCCAGCGGATTACAGGGTTATAATGAAAAACTGTTTTTT.